A selection of T cell receptor beta chains follows, all from one sample in a study of blood T cell repertoires in COVID-19. The table came from immunoSEQ multiplex PCR; TCRdb's copy has only in-frame clones and leaves some out. In the table there are roughly 200,000 clones, approximately 85% of which are singletons. The specimen was peripheral blood. The receptors shown here come from a woman in her fifties or sixties with acute or convalescent COVID-19. Each CDR3 is given with its conserved first and last residue. The D gene is left open where the match is weak. Size is stated for part of the rows, as once, few or many counts, or as a class when the clone is expanded.

TRBJ2-4	TRBD2	-	TRBV4-1	CASSQLAGGLAKNIQYF	TGCGCCAGCAGCCAACTAGCGGGAGGGCTAGCCAAAAACATTCAGTACTTC
TRBJ2-3	-	-	TRBV7-3	CASSFTGSHTDTQYF	TGTGCCAGCAGCTTTACCGGGTCCCACACAGATACGCAGTATTTT
TRBJ1-4	-	-	TRBV5-1	CASSFGGSNEKLFF	TGCGCCAGCAGCTTCGGGGGGTCGAACGAAAAACTGTTTTTT
TRBJ1-2	-	-	TRBV4-1	CASSQDFGLNYGYTF	TGCGCCAGCAGCCAAGATTTTGGGCTGAACTATGGCTACACCTTC
TRBJ2-1	-	-	TRBV28	CASSAPEGSSYNEQFF	TGTGCCAGCAGTGCGCCGGAAGGGAGCTCCTACAATGAGCAGTTCTTC
TRBJ1-1	-	-	TRBV18	CASSPRLRQDTEAFF	TGTGCCAGCTCACCACGTCTCCGACAGGACACTGAAGCTTTCTTT
TRBJ2-7	-	-	TRBV3-1/TRBV3-2	CASSQMTISYEQYF	TGTGCCAGCAGCCAAATGACTATCTCCTACGAGCAGTACTTC
TRBJ1-5	-	many	TRBV30	CAWSSRDNQPQHF	TGTGCCTGGAGTTCGAGAGACAATCAGCCCCAGCATTTT
TRBJ1-6	-	-	TRBV5-1	CASSLAQGYNSPLHF	TGCGCCAGCAGCTTGGCCCAGGGGTATAATTCACCCCTCCACTTT
TRBJ2-1	-	-	TRBV30	CAWSVRGDEQFF	TGTGCCTGGAGTGTGCGAGGAGATGAGCAGTTCTTC
TRBJ1-2	TRBD1	once	TRBV6-2/TRBV6-3	CASSTSGGLNGYTF	TGTGCCAGCAGTACGTCAGGGGGCCTCAATGGCTACACCTTC
TRBJ2-3	TRBD2	-	TRBV3-1/TRBV3-2	CASSQELAGEGVVDTQYF	TGTGCCAGCAGCCAAGAGTTAGCGGGAGAAGGGGTGGTCGATACGCAGTATTTT
TRBJ2-3	-	few	TRBV5-1	CASSWRGGHTTDTQYF	TGCGCCAGCAGCTGGAGAGGTGGCCACACCACAGATACGCAGTATTTT
TRBJ1-1	TRBD1	-	TRBV24-1	CATSETGTGAFF	TGTGCCACCAGTGAGACCGGGACAGGAGCTTTCTTT
TRBJ1-1	TRBD1	-	TRBV9	CASGTGGKDTEAFF	TGTGCCAGCGGCACAGGGGGCAAGGACACTGAAGCTTTCTTT
TRBJ1-1	-	-	TRBV11-1	CASSGDKKRTEAFF	TGTGCCAGCAGCGGGGACAAGAAGCGCACTGAAGCTTTCTTT
TRBJ2-3	-	-	TRBV25-1	CASIGVLSTDTQYF	TGTGCCAGCATAGGGGTCTTAAGCACAGATACGCAGTATTTT
TRBJ2-5	-	-	TRBV4-2	CASSQDVAGMETQYF	TGTGCCAGCAGCCAAGATGTAGCCGGGATGGAGACCCAGTACTTC